These T cell receptor beta chains were read from a single sample in a study of blood T cell repertoires in COVID-19. Measured with immunoSEQ multiplex PCR; TCRdb has only the in-frame clones, and not every one. The sample includes some 140,000 clones, around 75% seen only once; the top ten take approximately 5.2%. The sample comprised peripheral blood. These receptors all stem from a woman aged 65 to 85 with COVID-19, enrolled during active disease. Both conserved end residues are part of each CDR3. The D gene is left open where the match is weak. A clone size is listed for some rows: how often the clone was seen (once, few, many), or a class if it is expanded.

>TRBV4-2|-|TRBD1|TRBJ2-7
TGTGCCAGCAGCCCCGCCCAGGGGGAAGGCGAGCAGTACTTC
CASSPAQGEGEQYF
>TRBV30|-|-|TRBJ1-1
TGTGCCTGGAGGTTCCCCCAGGGGAACACTGAAGCTTTCTTT
CAWRFPQGNTEAFF
>TRBV5-1|-|TRBD2|TRBJ2-7
TGCGCCAGCAGCATGACTAGCGGGGCCTACGAGCAGTACTTC
CASSMTSGAYEQYF
>TRBV5-5|-|-|TRBJ1-3
TGTGCCAGCCGTCGCGGTTATGGAAACACCATATATTTT
CASRRGYGNTIYF
>TRBV28|-|-|TRBJ1-4
TGTGCCAGCAGTTTATTCCAGGGAAATAATGAAAAACTGTTTTTT
CASSLFQGNNEKLFF
>TRBV5-1|-|TRBD1|TRBJ1-2
TGCGCCAGCAGCTTGGATGGGACAGGCGCCTTACTCTATGGCTACACCTTC
CASSLDGTGALLYGYTF
>TRBV5-1|-|TRBD1|TRBJ1-1
TGCGCCAGCAGCTCTACCACAGGGGCTGAAGCTTTCTTT
CASSSTTGAEAFF
>TRBV6-7|-|-|TRBJ1-5
TGTGCCAGCAGTTACACGACGACAGGACCTTATAGCAATCAGCCCCAGCATTTT
CASSYTTTGPYSNQPQHF
>TRBV7-9|-|TRBD2|TRBJ2-5
TGTGCCAGCAGCTTAGGAGGGCTAGCGGGGGAGACCCAGTACTTC
CASSLGGLAGETQYF
>TRBV7-6|-|-|TRBJ1-6
TGTGCCAGCAGCCGGGGCGGGGGGGCCCCGAATTCACCCCTCCACTTT
CASSRGGGAPNSPLHF
>TRBV24-1|-|TRBD2|TRBJ2-3
TGTGCCACCAGTGACCCACTAGCGCCTAGCACAGATACGCAGTATTTT
CATSDPLAPSTDTQYF
>TRBV7-8|-|TRBD1|TRBJ1-5
TGTGCCAGCAGCCCCCGGGGGACAGGGCTACAGCCCCAGCATTTT
CASSPRGTGLQPQHF
>TRBV7-9|-|-|TRBJ1-1
TGTGCCAGCAGCTCGGGCCGGGGGGGAAGGAACACTGAAGCTTTCTTT
CASSSGRGGRNTEAFF
>TRBV6-1|-|TRBD1|TRBJ1-2
TGTGCCAGCAGTGAGGGGACAGGGTTTGCCTATGGCTACACCTTC
CASSEGTGFAYGYTF
>TRBV7-3|-|TRBD1|TRBJ1-1
TGTGCCAGCAGTCCCGGGACAGGGAGCACTGAAGCTTTCTTT
CASSPGTGSTEAFF
>TRBV14|few|-|TRBJ1-2
TGTGCCAGCAGCCAAAGAGGGTATGGCTACACCTTC
CASSQRGYGYTF
>TRBV6-5|-|-|TRBJ2-3
TGTGCCAGCAGCCGACGGGCAGATACGCAGTATTTT
CASSRRADTQYF
>TRBV18|-|TRBD1|TRBJ2-7
TGTGCCAGCTCACCCCGGACAGGGGGAATGTACGAGCAGTACTTC
CASSPRTGGMYEQYF
>TRBV4-2|-|TRBD2|TRBJ2-5
TGTGCCAGCAGCCAAGGGGGGGGAGAGACCCAGTACTTC
CASSQGGGETQYF
>TRBV6-5|-|-|TRBJ1-2
TGTGCCAGCAGACCCCCCGGGGGGCTCTATGGCTACACCTTC
CASRPPGGLYGYTF
>TRBV30|-|TRBD2|TRBJ2-3
TGTGCCTGGAGCGGACTAGCACCAGATACGCAGTATTTT
CAWSGLAPDTQYF
>TRBV18|-|-|TRBJ1-6
TGTGCCAGCTCACCCCTTGGGTTGGGGCCTTATAATTCACCCCTCCACTTT
CASSPLGLGPYNSPLHF
>TRBV7-2|few|TRBD1|TRBJ1-2
TGTGCCAGCAGCTCCGGGACAGGGGGCCATGGCTACACCTTC
CASSSGTGGHGYTF
>TRBV6-1|-|-|TRBJ1-5
TGTGCCAGCAGTGACAGGTATAGCAATCAGCCCCAGCATTTT
CASSDRYSNQPQHF
>TRBV3-1/TRBV3-2|-|TRBD1|TRBJ1-1
TGTGCCAGCAGCCTCGGGACAGGGCAGAACACTGAAGCTTTCTTT
CASSLGTGQNTEAFF
>TRBV20-1|-|TRBD1|TRBJ1-3
TGCAGTGCTAGGGACAGGAACACCATATATTTT
CSARDRNTIYF
>TRBV9|-|-|TRBJ1-4
TGTGCCAGCAGCCCGGGGTTGGGGAGGGAAAAACTGTTTTTT
CASSPGLGREKLFF
>TRBV7-2|-|-|TRBJ1-4
TGTGCCAGCAGCTTAGCGGCACAGGGAAGAGGAGAAAAACTGTTTTTT
CASSLAAQGRGEKLFF
>TRBV7-9|-|TRBD1|TRBJ1-5
TGTGCCAGCAGCTTAGTCGGTGGGACAGACAATCAGCCCCAGCATTTT
CASSLVGGTDNQPQHF
>TRBV6-6|-|TRBD1|TRBJ2-7
TGTGCCAGCAGTTTGCTGGGGACAGGGGGCTACGAGCAGTACTTC
CASSLLGTGGYEQYF
>TRBV6-2/TRBV6-3|once|-|TRBJ2-7
TGTGCCAGCAGTTACGCGAGGAACGAGCAGTACTTC
CASSYARNEQYF
>TRBV6-6|-|TRBD1|TRBJ2-7
TGTGCCAGCAGACCGGGACAGGGAGCGCAGTACTTC
CASRPGQGAQYF
>TRBV5-8|-|TRBD1|TRBJ2-2
TGTGCCAGCAGTCGACAGGGGTTGTCCACCGGGGAGCTGTTTTTT
CASSRQGLSTGELFF
>TRBV24-1|-|-|TRBJ1-1
TGTGCCACCTCGGGAGCGATGAACACTGAAGCTTTCTTT
CATSGAMNTEAFF
>TRBV13|once|TRBD1|TRBJ1-3
TGTGCCAGCAGCCCCGGACAGGGTAGGGACACCATATATTTT
CASSPGQGRDTIYF
>TRBV30|-|-|TRBJ2-5
TGTGCCTGTAAGGGAGGACGGCAGTACATGACCCAGTACTTC
CACKGGRQYMTQYF
>TRBV5-5|-|-|TRBJ1-1
TGTGCCAGCAGCTTCGAGGGCAGGCGGCACACTGAAGCTTTCTTT
CASSFEGRRHTEAFF
>TRBV6-5|-|-|TRBJ1-2
TGTGCCAGCAGGCGCGACAGGATCGGCGGCTACACCTTC
CASRRDRIGGYTF
>TRBV18|-|-|TRBJ2-7
TGTGCCAGCTCACCAGTGACGGTCTCCTTACCGACAGGATCCTACGAGCAGTACTTC
CASSPVTVSLPTGSYEQYF
>TRBV9|once|-|TRBJ2-1
TGTGCCAGCAGCGTCGGGGGAGGCTCATACAATGAGCAGTTCTTC
CASSVGGGSYNEQFF
>TRBV19|-|-|TRBJ2-7
TGTGCCAGTAGTATGTCCAGGGGTCCCTACGAGCAGTACTTC
CASSMSRGPYEQYF
>TRBV7-2|-|-|TRBJ2-1
TGTGCCAGCAGCTTTAGAGATGAGCAGTTCTTC
CASSFRDEQFF
>TRBV6-5|-|TRBD1|TRBJ2-3
TGTGCCAGCAGAAAGCTAGGGGGCCCCGGTACGCAGTATTTT
CASRKLGGPGTQYF
>TRBV7-9|-|TRBD1|TRBJ2-7
TGTGCCAGCAGCTCAGACAGGGGGAAGTACGAGCAGTACTTC
CASSSDRGKYEQYF
>TRBV27|-|TRBD1|TRBJ2-7
TGTGCCAGCAGTTCACCCGGGACAGCCGGGGAGGAGCAGTACTTC
CASSSPGTAGEEQYF
>TRBV6-1|-|TRBD1|TRBJ2-2
TGTGCCAGCAGTGAAGAATATCGGACAGGGGACACCGGGGAGCTGTTTTTT
CASSEEYRTGDTGELFF
>TRBV11-2|-|-|TRBJ1-1
TGTGCCAGCAGCTTAGATCGGGGGAACACTGAAGCTTTCTTT
CASSLDRGNTEAFF
>TRBV5-5|-|-|TRBJ1-2
TGTGCCAGCAGCTTGGCCATCGGGGACACCCTATCCACCTTC
CASSLAIGDTLSTF
>TRBV2|-|-|TRBJ1-5
TGTGCCAGCCGGGGGGCCATCAGACAGCCCCAGCATTTT
CASRGAIRQPQHF
>TRBV30|-|TRBD1|TRBJ1-2
TGTGCCTGGACGGGTACCGGGACAGGGGTTTATGGCTACACCTTC
CAWTGTGTGVYGYTF
>TRBV7-3|-|TRBD1|TRBJ2-3
TGTGCCAGCAGAGACAGGGCATTCACAGATACGCAGTATTTT
CASRDRAFTDTQYF